This entry describes one TCR beta chain. As yet, its antigen is unknown. J gave up 5 bases and V 3 bases, and 5 bases lay outside the gene matches. Germline CDR1 LGHNA, CDR2 YNFKEQ. The CDR3 is made up of 15 amino acids. These data belong to a study of Ad26.COV2.S vaccination and SARS-CoV-2 variants. Findings and limits, study-wide: From the TCR breadth and depth analyses, total T cell responses may have been underestimated. Participants in the vaccine arm had higher spike-specific TCR breadth; placebo recipients had lower. Vaccine and placebo groups showed comparable non-spike TCR breadth.

Assay: immunoSEQ multiplex PCR; the TCRdb copy retains only in-frame clones and omits some. This table holds approximately 410,000 clones, roughly 90% found once. The sample's treatment: roughly 19 received Ad26.COV2.S at low or high dose, single or two shots; several received placebo; per-sample allocation not given. Specimen acquisition occurred on day 63 following the initial vaccine or placebo injection. Donation came from an adult in Boston who was aged 18-55 years. The rearrangement joins TRBV4-2 to TRBJ2-7; 12 bases are a match to TRBD2. This specimen was peripheral blood, taken in a trial of Ad26.COV2.S vaccine versus placebo. The TCR sequence derives from a person between 18 and 65 years old who received the Ad26.COV2.S COVID-19 vaccine or a placebo. Written as DNA, the CDR3 is TGTGCCAGCAGCCAGCCCGGGACTAGCGGGCACGAGCAGTACTTC. Its translation is CASSQPGTSGHEQYF.